This T cell receptor beta chain originates from a study of shared clonotypes between healthy human individuals. V was shortened by 5 bases and J by 1 base, with 20 bases between the two germline ends. The germline CDR1 and CDR2 sequences are SEHNR and FQNEAQ (reference sequence). The CDR3 length is 17 residues. The table came from immunoSEQ multiplex PCR; TCRdb's copy has only in-frame clones and leaves some out. In the table there are hundreds of thousands of clones, roughly 96% of which are singletons. This sequence originates from a man between 25 and 39 years old in good health. What was sequenced was memory CD8+ T cells sorted from blood. Subset of the sample: CD45RO+ cells pooled with CCR7-negative TemRA cells. The chain joins TRBV7-9 to TRBJ2-5; TRBD1 might be the D (6 bases). The CDR3 DNA follows: TGTGCCAGCAGCCCGGGACACCGAATTGACTGCCAAGAGACCCAGTACTTC. It specifies CASSPGHRIDCQETQYF. Drawing the rest from reference TRBV7-9 and TRBJ2-5, the complete variable domain is DTGVSQNPRHKITKRGQNVTFRCDPISEHNRLYWYRQTLGQGPEFLTYFQNEAQLEKSRLLSDRFSAERPKGSFSTLEIQRTEQGDSAMYLCASSPGHRIDCQETQYFGPGTRLLVL.